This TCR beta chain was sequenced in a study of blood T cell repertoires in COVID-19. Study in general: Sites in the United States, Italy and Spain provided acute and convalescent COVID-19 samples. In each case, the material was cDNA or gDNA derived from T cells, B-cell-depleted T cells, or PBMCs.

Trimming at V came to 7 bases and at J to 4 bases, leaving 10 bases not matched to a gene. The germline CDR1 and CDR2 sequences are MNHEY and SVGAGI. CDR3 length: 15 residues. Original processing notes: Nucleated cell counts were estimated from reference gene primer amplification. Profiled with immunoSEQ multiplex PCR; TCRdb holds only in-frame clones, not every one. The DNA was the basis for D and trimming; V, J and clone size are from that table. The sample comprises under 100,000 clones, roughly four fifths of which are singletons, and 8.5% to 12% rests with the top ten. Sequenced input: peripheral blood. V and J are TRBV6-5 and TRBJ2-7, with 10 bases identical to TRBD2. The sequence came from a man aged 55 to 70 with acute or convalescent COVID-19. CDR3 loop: CASISGGSGRYEQYF. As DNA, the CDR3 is TGTGCCAGCATCTCGGGGGGTAGCGGGAGGTACGAGCAGTACTTC.